This TCR beta chain originates from a study of PD-1 blockade in classical Hodgkin lymphoma. Method: immunoSEQ multiplex PCR; TCRdb's copy keeps in-frame clones and lacks some. The sample records about 100,000 clones, around nine tenths being singletons. With regard to this clone: Its target is unknown.

Study conclusions and caveats: Reports indicated that newly diagnosed patients had lower baseline TCR diversity than healthy donors did.

Every patient relapsed after autologous stem cell transplantation, and brentuximab vedotin exposure varied. Germline-derived CDR1 and CDR2 are SGHNT and YENEEA. Germline trimming cut 4 bases from V and 1 base from J; bases unmatched to any gene: 3. The CDR3 consists of 15 residues. This receptor was identified in a human donor with classical Hodgkin lymphoma. The sample here was peripheral blood mononuclear cells (PBMCs), taken before the second cycle of nivolumab. The genes are TRBV11-3 and TRBJ2-1; TRBD2 agrees at 8 bases. CDR3 region: CASSSRGGSYNEQFF. CDR3 nucleotides: TGTGCCAGCAGCTCACGGGGGGGGTCCTACAATGAGCAGTTCTTC.